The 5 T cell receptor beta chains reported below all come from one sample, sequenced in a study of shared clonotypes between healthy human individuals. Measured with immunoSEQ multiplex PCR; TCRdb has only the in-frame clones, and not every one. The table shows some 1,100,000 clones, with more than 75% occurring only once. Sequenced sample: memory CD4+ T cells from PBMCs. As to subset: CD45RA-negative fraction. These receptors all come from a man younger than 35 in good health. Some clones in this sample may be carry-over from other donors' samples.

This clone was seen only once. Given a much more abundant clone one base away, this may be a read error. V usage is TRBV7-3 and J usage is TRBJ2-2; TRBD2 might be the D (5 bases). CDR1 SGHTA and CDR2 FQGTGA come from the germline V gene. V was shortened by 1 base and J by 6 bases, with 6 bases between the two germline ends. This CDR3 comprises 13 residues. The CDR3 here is CASSLRESGELFF. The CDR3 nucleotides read TGTGCCAGCAGCTTAAGGGAGTCCGGGGAGCTGTTTTTT.

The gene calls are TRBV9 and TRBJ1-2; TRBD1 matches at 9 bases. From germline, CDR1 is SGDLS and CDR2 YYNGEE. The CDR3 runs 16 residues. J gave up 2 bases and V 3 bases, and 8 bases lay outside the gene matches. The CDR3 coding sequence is TGTGCCAGCAGCGAGGACAGGGGCCGAACCAACTATGGCTACACCTTC. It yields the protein CASSEDRGRTNYGYTF.

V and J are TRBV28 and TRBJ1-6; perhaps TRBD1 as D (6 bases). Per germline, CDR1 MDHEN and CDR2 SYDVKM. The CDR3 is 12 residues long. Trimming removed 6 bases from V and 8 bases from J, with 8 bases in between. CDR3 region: CASRDSHSPLHF. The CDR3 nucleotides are TGTGCCAGCAGGGACAGTCATTCACCCCTCCACTTT.

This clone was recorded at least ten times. Here the CDR3 DNA reads TGTGCCAGCAGTCTAGCGGGAGGGCCCGACGAGCAGTACTTC. Amino acid sequence: CASSLAGGPDEQYF. The rearrangement joins TRBV28 to TRBJ2-7, with 12 bases fitting TRBD2. CDR1 and CDR2 (germline): MDHEN, SYDVKM. With V trimmed by 5 bases and J by 5 bases, 4 bases remained unmatched. The CDR3 length is 14 residues.

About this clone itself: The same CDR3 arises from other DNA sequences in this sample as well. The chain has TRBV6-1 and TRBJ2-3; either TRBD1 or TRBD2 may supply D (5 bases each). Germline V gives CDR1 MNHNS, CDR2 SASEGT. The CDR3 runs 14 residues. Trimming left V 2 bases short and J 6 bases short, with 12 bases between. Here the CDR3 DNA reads TGTGCCAGCAGTGAAAGGGCAGGGACCGATACGCAGTATTTT. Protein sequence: CASSERAGTDTQYF.